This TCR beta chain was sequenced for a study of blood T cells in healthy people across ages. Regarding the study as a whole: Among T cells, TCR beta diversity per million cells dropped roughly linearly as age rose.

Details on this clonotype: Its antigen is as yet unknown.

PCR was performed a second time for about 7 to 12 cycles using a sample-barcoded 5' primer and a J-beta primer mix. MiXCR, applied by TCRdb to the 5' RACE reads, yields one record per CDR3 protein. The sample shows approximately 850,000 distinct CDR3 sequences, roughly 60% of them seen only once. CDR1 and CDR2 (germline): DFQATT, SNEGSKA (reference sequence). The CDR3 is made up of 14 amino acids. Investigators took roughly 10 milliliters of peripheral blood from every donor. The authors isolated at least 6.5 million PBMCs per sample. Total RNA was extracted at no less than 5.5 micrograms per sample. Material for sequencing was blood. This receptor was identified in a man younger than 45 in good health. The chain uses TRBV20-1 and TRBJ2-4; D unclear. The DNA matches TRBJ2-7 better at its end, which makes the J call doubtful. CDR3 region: CSASWMSESYEQYF. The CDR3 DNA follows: TGCAGTGCTAGCTGGATGTCAGAAAGCTACGAGCAGTACTTC.